This TCR beta chain was sequenced during a study of Ad26.COV2.S vaccination and SARS-CoV-2 variants. The wider study: The donor participated in the COV1001 trial, in its Ad26.COV2.S arm. Intramuscularly, Ad26.COV2.S was given either once or twice, 56 days apart.

Looked up from germline, CDR1 is MNHEY and CDR2 is SVGAGI. The CDR3 totals 11 residues. V was pared by 5 bases and J by 3 bases, with 5 bases between. To note about this clone: Its antigen is not known.

The table came from immunoSEQ multiplex PCR; TCRdb's copy has only in-frame clones and leaves some out. This table holds around 300,000 clones, 85% to 90% found once. Study observations and caveats: Researchers reported similar non-spike TCR breadth in vaccine and placebo recipients.

Indicated treatment: around 19 received Ad26.COV2.S at low or high dose, single or two shots; 5 received placebo; per-sample allocation not given. Collection of samples fell on day 63 after the first vaccine or placebo injection. This TCR was sampled from a person between 18 and 59 years old who received the Ad26.COV2.S COVID-19 vaccine or a placebo. The chain uses TRBV6-5 and TRBJ2-7; D unclear. This specimen consisted of peripheral blood, obtained in a trial of Ad26.COV2.S vaccine versus placebo. In nucleotides, the CDR3 is TGTGCCAGCAGTAAACTCTACGAGCAGTACTTC. Protein: CASSKLYEQYF.